This is a list of T cell receptor beta chains from one sample in a study of regulatory and conventional T cells in RAG deficiency. Generated by immunoSEQ multiplex PCR, the TCRdb table keeps only in-frame clones and is missing some. The data show 30,000 to 40,000 clones, with about 78% seen just once and 3% to 4% held by the top ten. The data were also submitted as part of a second study, on regulatory T cells.

Sequencing used CD4+ effector T cells sorted from blood. Every receptor here comes from a human donor in good health. CDR3s include the opening cysteine and the closing phenylalanine or tryptophan. A D gene is named only where the DNA matches it firmly. Clone sizes are given selectively: once, few, many, or a class where the clone is expanded.

V	size	D	J	DNA	CDR3
TRBV19	few	TRBD1	TRBJ1-6	TGTGCCACGGGACAGGCCGGGGGACCCCTCCACTTT	CATGQAGGPLHF
TRBV29-1	-	TRBD1	TRBJ1-3	TGCAGCGTGACCCAGGGACAGAATCCTGGAAACACCATATATTTT	CSVTQGQNPGNTIYF
TRBV5-6	-	-	TRBJ1-6	TGTGCCAGCAGCTCCTACTCGGGCTCCTATAATTCACCCCTCCACTTT	CASSSYSGSYNSPLHF
TRBV6-1	-	-	TRBJ1-1	TGTGCCAGCATGCCGGGACGGAGAACTGAAGCTTTCTTT	CASMPGRRTEAFF
TRBV7-3	-	TRBD1	TRBJ2-2	TGTGCCAGCAGCCCCAAGACAGGGGAAATCGGGGAGCTGTTTTTT	CASSPKTGEIGELFF
TRBV5-1	-	TRBD1	TRBJ1-4	TGCGCCAGCAGCTCGTCGACAGGGCTGGAGGGAAAACTGTTTTTT	CASSSSTGLEGKLFF
TRBV4-1	-	-	TRBJ1-4	TGCGCCAGCAGCATAAGACAGGCGTCGGGTGAAAAACTGTTTTTT	CASSIRQASGEKLFF
TRBV28	once	-	TRBJ1-3	TGTGCCAGCAGCCACCGTCGACGTAACTCTGGAAACACCATATATTTT	CASSHRRRNSGNTIYF
TRBV7-2	-	TRBD2	TRBJ2-2	TGTGCCAGCAGCTTAGGGCTAGCGGGGGTAAACACCGGGGAGCTGTTTTTT	CASSLGLAGVNTGELFF
TRBV5-1	few	-	TRBJ2-3	TGCGCCAGCAGCTTGGGGGGGACAGATACGCAGTATTTT	CASSLGGTDTQYF
TRBV6-5	-	-	TRBJ1-1	TGTGCCAGCAGTCCGATGTGGGCAAACACTGAAGCTTTCTTT	CASSPMWANTEAFF
TRBV7-8	-	TRBD1	TRBJ1-2	TGTGCCAGCAGCCGGCGGACAGGGGAATATGGCTACACCTTC	CASSRRTGEYGYTF
TRBV30	once	TRBD1	TRBJ1-1	TGTGCCTGGAGTGGGGGGAACCGACAGGGGATGAACACTGAAGCTTTCTTT	CAWSGGNRQGMNTEAFF
TRBV7-2	few	-	TRBJ2-3	TGTGCCAGCAGCTTAATGGCGGGGCTAGGCACAGATACGCAGTATTTT	CASSLMAGLGTDTQYF
TRBV7-2	-	-	TRBJ2-5	TGTGCCAGCAGCTTAGACCCCAGTATGTCCCAGTACTTC	CASSLDPSMSQYF
TRBV5-6	-	-	TRBJ2-5	TGTGCCAGCATGCTGACTGGGGAGACCCAGTACTTC	CASMLTGETQYF
TRBV7-3	once	TRBD1	TRBJ2-3	TGTGCCAGCAGCCGGGACAGGCGCACAGATACGCAGTATTTT	CASSRDRRTDTQYF
TRBV5-4	-	-	TRBJ1-1	TGTGCCAGCAGCAACAAGTATGGGACCAATCTTGACGCTTTCTTT	CASSNKYGTNLDAFF
TRBV7-2	-	-	TRBJ2-4	TGTGCCAGCAGCTTAGCAAGGGACATTCTAGCCAAAAACATTCAGTACTTC	CASSLARDILAKNIQYF
TRBV6-1	-	TRBD1	TRBJ1-5	TGTGCCAGCAACCTCGGACAGGGGGTTTTGCAGCCCCAGCATTTT	CASNLGQGVLQPQHF
TRBV9	-	TRBD2	TRBJ2-3	TGTGCCAGCAGCGTAGCTACGGGGGGGCCAGATACGCAGTATTTT	CASSVATGGPDTQYF
TRBV4-1	-	TRBD1	TRBJ1-4	TGCGCCAGCAGTCAAACCGAGGACAGGGTCGCTGAAAAACTGTTTTTT	CASSQTEDRVAEKLFF
TRBV30	-	TRBD2	TRBJ2-3	TGTGAAAAGACAGACGGACTAGCGGGGGGGCTTGCAGATACGCAGTATTTT	CEKTDGLAGGLADTQYF
TRBV9	-	-	TRBJ2-1	TGTGCCAGCAGCCCCTCCTACAATGAGCAGTTCTTC	CASSPSYNEQFF
TRBV5-6	once	TRBD1	TRBJ1-2	TGTGCCAGCAGCCGCGCCCAGGGACAGGGGAGCTATGGCTACACCTTC	CASSRAQGQGSYGYTF
TRBV11-2	-	TRBD2	TRBJ2-7	TGTGCCAGCAGCTTAGAAGCGGGGATCTACGAGCAGTACTTC	CASSLEAGIYEQYF
TRBV5-1	few	-	TRBJ1-1	TGCGCCAGCAGCTTGGGACAGTCGAACACTGAAGCTTTCTTT	CASSLGQSNTEAFF
TRBV7-8	-	TRBD1	TRBJ1-4	TGTGCCAGCGCGGGACAGGGCAATCGAGGGGTCATAGAAAAACTGTTTTTT	CASAGQGNRGVIEKLFF
TRBV10-2	once	TRBD1	TRBJ1-1	TGCGCCAGCAGATGGGACAGGAGCACTGAAGCTTTCTTT	CASRWDRSTEAFF
TRBV5-6	once	-	TRBJ2-1	TGTGCCAGCAGCTTGCAACGCGATAGTGAGCAGTTCTTC	CASSLQRDSEQFF
TRBV5-4	-	-	TRBJ2-6	TGTGCCAGCAGCCATTTTATTGGGGCGCGAGAATCTGGGGCCAACGTCCTGACTTTC	CASSHFIGARESGANVLTF
TRBV5-8	-	-	TRBJ2-2	TGTGCCAGCAGCCCGGAAAGGGGAACCACCGGGGAGCTGTTTTTT	CASSPERGTTGELFF